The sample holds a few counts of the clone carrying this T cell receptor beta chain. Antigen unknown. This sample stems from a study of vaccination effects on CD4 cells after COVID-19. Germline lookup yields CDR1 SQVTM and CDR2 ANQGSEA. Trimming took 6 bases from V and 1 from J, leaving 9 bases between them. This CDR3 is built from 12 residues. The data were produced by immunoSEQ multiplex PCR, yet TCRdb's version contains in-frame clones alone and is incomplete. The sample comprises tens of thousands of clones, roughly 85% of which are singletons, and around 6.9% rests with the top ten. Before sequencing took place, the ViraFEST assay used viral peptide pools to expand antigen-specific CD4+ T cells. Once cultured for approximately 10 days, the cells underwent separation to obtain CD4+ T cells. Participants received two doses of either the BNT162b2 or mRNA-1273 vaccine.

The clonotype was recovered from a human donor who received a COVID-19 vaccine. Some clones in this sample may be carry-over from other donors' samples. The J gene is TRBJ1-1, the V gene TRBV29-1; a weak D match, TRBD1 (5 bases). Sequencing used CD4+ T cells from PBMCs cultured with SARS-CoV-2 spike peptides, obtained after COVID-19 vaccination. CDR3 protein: CSVSGQNTEAFF. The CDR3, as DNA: TGCAGCGTATCAGGACAGAACACTGAAGCTTTCTTT.